This T cell receptor beta chain derives from a study of control samples from healthy donors and cancer patients. Repertoires were generated with immunoSEQ multiplex PCR, while TCRdb's copy carries only in-frame clones and drops some. Of 75,000 to 90,000 clones detected, approximately 89% appear once; the ten largest clones hold under 7.5%. The CDR3 consists of 14 residues. V shed 10 bases and J 2 bases; nucleotides not matched to a gene: 9. Germline CDR1 and CDR2: LNHDA and SQIVND (reference sequence). The V and J genes are TRBV19 and TRBJ2-3, with 7 nucleotides matching TRBD1. This TCR was recovered from a man in his forties or fifties in good health. The material sequenced was blood. The CDR3 loop reads CATTPGGYTDTQYF. Here the CDR3 DNA reads TGTGCCACGACCCCAGGGGGATACACAGATACGCAGTATTTT.